This T cell receptor (beta chain) was documented in a study of T cells in narcolepsy. Study in general: Healthy controls were enrolled alongside patients with narcolepsy type 1 or type 2.

Clones were read by immunoSEQ multiplex PCR, and TCRdb kept only the in-frame ones, dropping some. The repertoire includes under 35,000 clones, over 75% of them detected once, and roughly 1% sits in the top ten. Study-level findings and limits: HCRT-specific and TRIB2-specific autoreactive clonotypes appeared among same-patient CSF and blood CD4+ clonotypes. Autoreactive clone sequences were missing from some blood memory CD4+ repertoires. Reportedly, autoreactive clonotypes were serially detected in patients' blood but not controls'.

Germline V CDR1 and CDR2: SGHNT, YYREEE (reference sequence). The CDR3 totals 15 residues. Trimming shortened V by 0 bases and J by 2 bases, and 10 bases separated the two germline ends. Comments on this clone: As yet, its antigen is unknown.

The material sequenced was memory (CD45RA-) CD4+ T cells from blood. This chain joins TRBV5-4 and TRBJ2-3; weak D call: TRBD1 (5 bases). The sequence was collected from a human donor in good health. The CDR3 loop is CASSLVAGHTDTQYF. The DNA for the CDR3 is TGTGCCAGCAGCTTGGTTGCAGGACACACAGATACGCAGTATTTT.